Described below is a single T cell receptor (beta chain) sequence and its context. Trimming shortened V by 4 bases and J by 0 bases, and 12 bases separated the two germline ends. The CDR3 has 15 amino acids. Per germline, CDR1 LNHDA and CDR2 SQIVND (reference sequence). As processed by the authors: Counts of nucleated cells, estimated from reference gene primer amplification, were obtained. Measured with immunoSEQ multiplex PCR; TCRdb has only the in-frame clones, and not every one. Clone size and V and J calls were adopted from that table, with D and trimming inferred from the DNA. The sample contains about 290,000 clones, approximately 91% of which appear only once. Living in about 25 US areas, the participants were between roughly 18 and 95 years of age. Participants had their cohort set by participant-reported clinical history. Cohort 3 donors were reported recovered after two negative PCRs, clearance, or symptom resolution.

The data were taken from a study of blood T cell repertoires in COVID-19. The TCR comes from a woman aged 40 to 50 who had recovered from COVID-19. Sequencing was carried out using PBMCs or T cells enriched from blood (not recorded which). The rearrangement joins TRBV19 to TRBJ1-2; the D is unclear. The CDR3 sequence: CASSKAANTNYGYTF. DNA for the CDR3: TGTGCCAGTAGTAAGGCGGCCAACACTAACTATGGCTACACCTTC.